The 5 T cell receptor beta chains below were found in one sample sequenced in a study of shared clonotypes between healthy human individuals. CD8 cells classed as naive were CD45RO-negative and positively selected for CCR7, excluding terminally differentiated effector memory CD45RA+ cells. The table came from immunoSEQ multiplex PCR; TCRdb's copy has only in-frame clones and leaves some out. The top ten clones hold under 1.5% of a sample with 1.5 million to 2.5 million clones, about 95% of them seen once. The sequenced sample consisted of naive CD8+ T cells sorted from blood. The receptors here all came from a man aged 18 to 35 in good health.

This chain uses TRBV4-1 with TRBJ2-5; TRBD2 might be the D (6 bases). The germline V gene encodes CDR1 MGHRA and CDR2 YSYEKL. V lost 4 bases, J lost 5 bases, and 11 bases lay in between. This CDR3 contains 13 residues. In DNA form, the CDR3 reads TGCGCCAGCAGCCGGCGACTAGGGGAGACCCAGTACTTC. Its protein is CASSRRLGETQYF.

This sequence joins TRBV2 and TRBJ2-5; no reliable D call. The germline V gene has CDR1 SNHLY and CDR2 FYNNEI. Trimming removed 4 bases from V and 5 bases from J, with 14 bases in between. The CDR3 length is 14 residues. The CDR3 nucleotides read TGTGCCAGCAGTGGGACCGGTTCGAGGGAGACCCAGTACTTC. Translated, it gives CASSGTGSRETQYF.

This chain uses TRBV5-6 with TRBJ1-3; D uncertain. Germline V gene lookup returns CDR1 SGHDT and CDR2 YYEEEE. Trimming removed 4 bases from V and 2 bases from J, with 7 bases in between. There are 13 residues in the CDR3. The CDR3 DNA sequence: TGTGCCAGCAGCGGACTCGCTGGAAACACCATATATTTT. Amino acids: CASSGLAGNTIYF. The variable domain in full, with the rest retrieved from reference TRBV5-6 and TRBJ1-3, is DAGVTQSPTHLIKTRGQQVTLRCSPKSGHDTVSWYQQALGQGPQFIFQYYEEEERQRGNFPDRFSGHQFPNYSSELNVNALLLGDSALYLCASSGLAGNTIYFGEGSWLTVV.

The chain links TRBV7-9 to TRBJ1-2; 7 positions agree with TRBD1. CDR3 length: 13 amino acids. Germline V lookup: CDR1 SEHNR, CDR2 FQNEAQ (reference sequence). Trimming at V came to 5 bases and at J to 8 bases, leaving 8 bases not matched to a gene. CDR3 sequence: CASSPRTGLGYTF. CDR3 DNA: TGTGCCAGCAGCCCTAGGACAGGTCTAGGCTACACCTTC.

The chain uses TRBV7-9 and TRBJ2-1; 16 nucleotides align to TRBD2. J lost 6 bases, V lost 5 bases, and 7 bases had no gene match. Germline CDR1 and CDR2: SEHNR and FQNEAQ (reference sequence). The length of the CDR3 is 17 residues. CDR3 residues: CASSPGTSGRAGNEQFF. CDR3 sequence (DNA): TGTGCCAGCAGCCCTGGGACTAGCGGGAGGGCCGGCAATGAGCAGTTCTTC.